Listed below are T cell receptor beta chains from one sample, sequenced in a study of T cell responses to AZD1222 COVID-19 vaccine. Assay used: immunoSEQ multiplex PCR; TCRdb lists only in-frame clones, some missing. The table shows about 150,000 clones, with 87% occurring only once. This sample comprised peripheral blood, obtained 28 days after the second AZD1222 dose. Receptors originate from an adult who received the AZD1222 COVID-19 vaccine. The CDR3 runs from the conserved cysteine through the conserved F or W. Each record gives: CDR3 length, V gene, J gene, clone size, D gene, CDR3 protein, CDR3 DNA. The D gene is left open where the match is weak. Rows may omit the clone size; those that give it use once, few, many or a size class.

12	TRBV5-6	TRBJ1-2	-	TRBD1	CASSADRVGYTF	TGTGCCAGCAGCGCGGACAGGGTTGGCTACACCTTC
17	TRBV10-3	TRBJ1-6	-	TRBD1	CAIKNHRGPFYNSPLHF	TGTGCCATCAAGAATCACAGGGGGCCCTTCTATAATTCACCCCTCCACTTT
13	TRBV12-3/TRBV12-4	TRBJ2-1	-	-	CASSFGGHDEQFF	TGTGCCAGCAGTTTTGGGGGGCACGATGAGCAGTTCTTC
14	TRBV5-4	TRBJ1-1	-	-	CASSSEYRVREAFF	TGTGCCAGCAGCTCTGAGTACAGGGTAAGGGAAGCTTTCTTT
15	TRBV28	TRBJ2-3	-	TRBD2	CASSSPLAGRGSSHF	TGTGCCAGCAGTTCACCACTAGCGGGGAGGGGAAGTAGTCATTTT
14	TRBV24-1	TRBJ2-7	-	-	CATSDTRGANEQYF	TGTGCCACCAGTGATACCCGTGGGGCGAACGAGCAGTACTTC
13	TRBV5-6	TRBJ2-5	-	-	CASSLYGLETQYF	TGTGCCAGCAGCTTGTACGGGTTAGAGACCCAGTACTTC
16	TRBV9	TRBJ1-6	once	-	CASSARPGGQNSPLHF	TGTGCCAGCAGCGCGAGGCCCGGGGGGCAGAATTCACCCCTCCACTTT
15	TRBV9	TRBJ2-7	medium-sized	TRBD2	CASSAEGLAGDEQYF	TGTGCCAGCAGCGCTGAGGGACTAGCGGGAGACGAGCAGTACTTC
13	TRBV12-3/TRBV12-4	TRBJ2-7	-	-	CASREMGFYEQYF	TGTGCCAGCAGGGAGATGGGGTTTTACGAGCAGTACTTC
14	TRBV5-6	TRBJ1-2	-	-	CASSFRGPNYGYTF	TGTGCCAGCAGCTTCAGGGGACCTAACTATGGCTACACCTTC
15	TRBV3-1/TRBV3-2	TRBJ1-6	-	-	CASSQDDRDNSPLHF	TGTGCCAGCAGCCAAGATGACAGAGATAATTCACCCCTCCACTTT
16	TRBV6-1	TRBJ2-2	-	TRBD1	CASSEGTGGYTGELFF	TGTGCCAGCAGTGAAGGGACAGGGGGCTATACCGGGGAGCTGTTTTTT
17	TRBV18	TRBJ2-7	-	TRBD2	CASSSAGSGAFFYEQYF	TGTGCCAGCTCGTCGGCGGGGAGCGGGGCTTTCTTCTACGAGCAGTACTTC
17	TRBV5-1	TRBJ2-1	-	-	CASSPSPPSDSYNEQFF	TGCGCCAGCAGCCCATCACCTCCTAGCGACTCCTACAATGAGCAGTTCTTC
12	TRBV29-1	TRBJ2-7	-	TRBD1	CSAEQGSHEQYF	TGCAGCGCCGAACAGGGGAGCCACGAGCAGTACTTC